This T cell receptor (beta chain) was found in a study of Graves' ophthalmopathy and Graves' hyperthyroidism (dated by TCRdb to 2017 to 2018). The study in broad terms: Stable hyperthyroidism was defined as no progression to ophthalmopathy within 18 months of follow-up. The study used TCR beta repertoire signatures to distinguish Graves' ophthalmopathy from Graves' hyperthyroidism and to predict progression to ophthalmopathy. In total, 120 to 150 blood samples were TCR-sequenced: 40 to 45 ophthalmopathy, under 80 hyperthyroidism and some 17 hyperthyroidism-to-ophthalmopathy patients. A discovery set of 95 to 100 patients (under 45 ophthalmopathy, about 58 stable hyperthyroidism) was enrolled to explore V-J signatures distinguishing ophthalmopathy from hyperthyroidism. For independent validation, a separate cohort was made up of 18 hyperthyroidism patients plus 17 patients who later progressed from hyperthyroidism to ophthalmopathy. In 6 or 7 hyperthyroidism patients, T-cell repertoires of thyroid tissue and blood were compared. Following sample collection, hyperthyroidism patients were given methimazole at a starting dose of 30 mg daily, and ophthalmopathy patients were given high-dose intravenous methylprednisolone.

This clonotype was counted at least ten times. Its target antigen remains unknown. Base qualities are not provided; no much larger clone lies one nucleotide away. What the authors observed across the whole study: Sample size was not statistically predetermined, and group allocation was not concealed from the investigators. In validation, the model predicted ophthalmopathy progression with less than 71% sensitivity and around 72% specificity; some twelve predicted patients were CT-confirmed with GO in a median of 6.5 months. Ophthalmopathy was separated from stable hyperthyroidism by the 13-signature model with just under 90% sensitivity and roughly 82% specificity in cross-validation and with 80%/75% in the test set. Most expanded thyroid clonotypes with frequency above 0.001 were also detected in blood, suggesting blood repertoires may reflect the thyroid immune response.

The cysteine opens and the phenylalanine closes a CDR3 of 15 amino acids. CDR3 DNA is the only sequence kept; it has 45 bases, read in frame from the first base. CDR1 and CDR2 are read off the germline V gene (reference sequence) as LNHDA and SQIVND. V lost 6 bases and J lost 5 bases; the stretch between them is 20 bases long. For repertoire sequencing, TCR beta CDR3 regions were amplified from RNA transcripts. A first-round RT-PCR used HTBI primers with the Qiagen OneStep RT-PCR kit, followed by a second-round multiplex PCR, size selection and purification. Libraries were sequenced on an Illumina HiSeq2000 using paired-end 100 bp reads. Turning to the authors' computational methods: Reads were processed with SOAPnuke, discarding reads with adapters, uncalled bases, mean Phred below 15, or no exact constant-primer or identifier match. High-quality paired reads were merged with COPE v1.2.5. Unique nucleotide sequences were defined as clonotypes and aligned to IMGT TRB V, D and J references using MiTCR v1.1. The analysis was limited to V-J combinations with a frequency above 0.0001, which together covered roughly 99% of repertoires. For each V-J combination, a TCR clonal expansion and chaos score was defined as the ratio of F50 clonal expansion to chaos observed in the TCRdist matrix. Features were reduced by Welch's t-statistics and random forest to approximately 12 V-J combinations, which fed a naive Bayes classifier. The Morisita-Horn index was used to measure how similar the thyroid and blood repertoires were. TCRdb reprocessed the public reads (quality trimming at Q25 with fastp, clone calling with MiXCR) and kept in-frame beta chains. Here each entry gathers all rows of one CDR3 protein and keeps the most common genes and DNA. The V and J calls reflect TCRdb's pipeline rather than the authors' work. The sample table records around 1,000,000 distinct CDR3 sequences; roughly 35% of these occur just once. The ten largest clones add up to around 10% of the sample.

Hyperthyroidism patients were newly diagnosed, were aged 18 to 65 years, and had a disease duration under 2 months. Patients were excluded if they had other autoimmune diseases, uncontrolled infections, pregnancy or lactation. Diagnosis was based on clinical symptoms, serum thyroxine, TRAb, thyroid ultrasound and orbital computed tomography. Trizol reagent was used to extract the total RNA, and its quality was then checked on an Agilent 2100 Bioanalyzer. Sample: peripheral blood or thyroid tissue (not recorded which). The TCR sequence derives from an adult man with Graves' hyperthyroidism. This chain joins TRBV19 to TRBJ2-7, with a tentative D gene TRBD1 over 5 matching bases. The CDR3 amino acid sequence is: CASRVSPGISDEQYF. Here is the DNA: TGTGCCAGTAGAGTATCCCCAGGGATTTCCGACGAGCAGTACTTC.